This T cell receptor beta chain appears in the sequencing data of a study of CD8 T cells in Susac syndrome. The authors sequenced TCR beta from blood CD8+ and CD4+ T cells. An input of about 0.5 to 1 ug of RNA was subjected to reverse transcription using random hexamers. In TCRdb, the immunoSEQ multiplex PCR reads were re-called with MiXCR into one record per CDR3 protein. Of some 140,000 distinct CDR3 sequences detected, roughly 94% appear once; the ten largest clones hold 0.18%. The clonotype was recovered from a human donor with Susac syndrome. Sequencing was carried out using CD8+ T cells from PBMCs.

The CDR3 reads CASRRGRAETEAFF. The CDR3 region has the DNA TGTGCCAGCAGACGGGGCAGGGCTGAGACTGAAGCTTTCTTT. The chain is built from TRBV13 and TRBJ1-1; tentative D call: TRBD1 (5 bases). The CDR3 sequence is 14 residues long. V was cut by 6 bases and J by 5 bases, with 16 bases left in between. Germline-derived CDR1 and CDR2 are PRHDT and FYEKMQ (reference sequence).